Listed here are 4 T cell receptor beta chains from one sample, sequenced in a study of CD8+CD57+ T cells in acquired aplastic anemia. All sequencing subjects had displayed CD8+CD57+ cell expansion on flow cytometry. Genomic DNA, the template, was used for profiling of the TCR beta VDJ and CDR3. TCRdb reprocessed the reads via MiXCR and lists one record per CDR3 protein. The sample gives approximately 470,000 distinct CDR3 sequences, under 40% of which show up once; less than 0.85% is in the top ten. The specimen sequenced was sorted CD4+, CD8+, or CD8+CD57+ T cells (not recorded which) from PBMCs. These receptors all stem from a human donor with aplastic anemia.

The sample holds a few counts of this clonotype. The chain uses TRBV12-3 or TRBV12-4 and TRBJ1-2; the D is unclear. Trimming took off 4 bases at V and 8 bases at J, with 20 bases between the two ends. CDR3 size: 15 residues. The CDR3 DNA follows: TGTGCCAGCAGTTCAAGGTACCGGGCCTTGAGGGGCTACACCTTC. Translated: CASSSRYRALRGYTF.

The V call is TRBV7-9, the J call TRBJ1-6, with 12 bases aligning to TRBD1. This CDR3 has 14 residues. Losses at the gene ends were 10 bases for V and 7 bases for J; bases not matched to a gene: 5. The germline CDR1 and CDR2 sequences are SEHNR and FQNEAQ (reference sequence). CDR3 loop: CATGTGGGNSPLHF. In DNA, the CDR3 is TGTGCCACCGGGACAGGGGGCGGCAATTCACCCCTCCACTTT.

In DNA, the CDR3 is TGTGCCAGCACCCCGGGACAGGGACATCAGCCCCAGCATTTT. Translated, it gives CASTPGQGHQPQHF. The chain employs TRBV25-1 and TRBJ1-5; 9 bases agree with TRBD1. Germline CDR1 is MGHDK and CDR2 is SYGVNS. Trimming cost V 7 bases and J 5 bases; bases outside gene matches: 6. The CDR3 totals 14 residues. Variable domain in full (rest from reference TRBV25-1 and TRBJ1-5): EADIYQTPRYLVIGTGKKITLECSQTMGHDKMYWYQQDPGMELHLIHYSYGVNSTEKGDLSSESTVSRIRTEHFPLTLESARPSHTSQYLCASTPGQGHQPQHFGDGTRLSIL.

The rearrangement joins TRBV12-3 or TRBV12-4 to TRBJ1-3, with a weak D call TRBD1 (6 bases). The CDR3 is made up of 15 amino acids. V was shortened by 6 bases and J by 4 bases, with 16 bases between the two germline ends. In DNA, the CDR3 is TGTGCCAGCAGCCAGGGGTGGGGCTCAGGAAACACCATATATTTT. This codes for CASSQGWGSGNTIYF.